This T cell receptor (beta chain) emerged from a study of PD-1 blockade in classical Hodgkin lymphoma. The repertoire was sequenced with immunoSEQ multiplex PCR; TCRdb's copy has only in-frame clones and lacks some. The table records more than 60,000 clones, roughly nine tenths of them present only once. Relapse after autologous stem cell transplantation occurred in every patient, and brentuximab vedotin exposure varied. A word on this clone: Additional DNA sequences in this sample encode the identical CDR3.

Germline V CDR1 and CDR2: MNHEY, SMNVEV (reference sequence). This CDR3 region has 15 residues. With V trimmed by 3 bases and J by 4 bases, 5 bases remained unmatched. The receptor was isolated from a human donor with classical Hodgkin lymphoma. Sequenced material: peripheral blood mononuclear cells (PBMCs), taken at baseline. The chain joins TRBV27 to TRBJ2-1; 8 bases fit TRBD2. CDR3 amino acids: CASSFGLAGYNEQFF. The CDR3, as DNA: TGTGCCAGCAGTTTCGGACTAGCAGGATACAATGAGCAGTTCTTC.